The rows below give T cell receptor beta chains drawn from one sample of a study of CD8 T cells in Susac syndrome. TCRdb independently ran MiXCR on the immunoSEQ multiplex PCR reads; one entry per CDR3 protein. The data show about 110,000 distinct CDR3 sequences, with about 96% seen just once and approximately 0.093% held by the top ten. Sample: CD4+ T cells from PBMCs. Source of these receptors: a human donor in good health. CDR3s include the opening cysteine and the closing phenylalanine or tryptophan. The order of the fields is J gene, D gene, clone size, V gene, CDR3 DNA, CDR3 protein. A D gene is named only where the DNA matches it firmly. Expanded clones get a size class; other rows say once, few or many, or leave the size out.

>TRBJ2-4|NA|NA|TRBV14
TGTGCCAGCAGCCCTGACATGGCCATTCAGTACTTC
CASSPDMAIQYF
>TRBJ1-1|NA|NA|TRBV7-2
TGTGCCAGCAGCGTGGGACCTTCATCCAACACTGAAGCTTTCTTT
CASSVGPSSNTEAFF
>TRBJ2-5|NA|NA|TRBV2
TGTGCCAGCAGTGGGAGGAGTCCTGGGGAGACCCAGTACTTC
CASSGRSPGETQYF
>TRBJ2-1|TRBD1|NA|TRBV5-1
TGCGCCAGCAGCTTGGACCCCGGGACAGGGGGAGGGAATGAGCAGTTCTTC
CASSLDPGTGGGNEQFF
>TRBJ2-3|TRBD2|NA|TRBV6-5
TGTGCCAGCAGTTACGAGGGACTAGCGGGGAACACAGATACGCAGTATTTT
CASSYEGLAGNTDTQYF
>TRBJ2-3|NA|NA|TRBV15
TGTGCCACCAGCAGAGGGACGGCCGGTGCGGATACGCAGTATTTT
CATSRGTAGADTQYF
>TRBJ1-2|TRBD1|NA|TRBV4-1
TGCGCCAGCAGCCAGACAGGGCCCAGCTATGGCTACACCTTC
CASSQTGPSYGYTF
>TRBJ2-3|TRBD2|NA|TRBV24-1
TGTGCCACCAGTGATGGTACTAGCGGGAGGGCCACAGATACGCAGTATTTT
CATSDGTSGRATDTQYF
>TRBJ2-2|TRBD1|NA|TRBV7-3
TGTGCCAGCAGCGCGGGACAGGGGGTAACCGGGGAGCTGTTTTTT
CASSAGQGVTGELFF
>TRBJ2-7|NA|NA|TRBV29-1
TGCAGCGTAGGAGGGGGCTCCGAGCAGTACTTC
CSVGGGSEQYF
>TRBJ2-4|NA|NA|TRBV29-1
TGCAGCGTTGCCGCGGGGAGTGGCAAAAACATTCAGTACTTC
CSVAAGSGKNIQYF
>TRBJ2-7|NA|NA|TRBV30
TGTGCCTGGAGTAGCGACTACGAGCAGTACTTC
CAWSSDYEQYF
>TRBJ1-6|NA|NA|TRBV6-5
TGTGCCAGCAGTTACTCAGGGCCCGCGGCTTCACCCCTCCACTTT
CASSYSGPAASPLHF
>TRBJ2-5|NA|NA|TRBV5-1
TGCGCCAGCAGCTCCGGACGGATCCAAGAGACCCAGTACTTC
CASSSGRIQETQYF
>TRBJ2-5|NA|NA|TRBV18
TGTGCCAGCTCACCCCAGCAGGGCGGGCGGCAAGAGACCCAGTACTTC
CASSPQQGGRQETQYF
>TRBJ2-5|TRBD1|NA|TRBV24-1
TGTGCCACCAGGAGGGGACAGGGGGAAGGAGAGACCCAGTACTTC
CATRRGQGEGETQYF
>TRBJ2-6|NA|NA|TRBV28
TGTGCCAGCAGGAGAGGATCTGGGGCCAACGTCCTGACTTTC
CASRRGSGANVLTF
>TRBJ2-5|NA|once|TRBV3-1
TGTGCCAGCAGCCAAGAACCAGGGCCAGAGACCCAGTACTTC
CASSQEPGPETQYF
>TRBJ2-5|TRBD1|NA|TRBV19
TGTGCCAGTAGTATAAGGACAGGCCTCCAAGAGACCCAGTACTTC
CASSIRTGLQETQYF
>TRBJ1-1|NA|NA|TRBV7-2
TGTGCCAGCAGCCTCGGACAGATTATGAACACTGAAGCTTTCTTT
CASSLGQIMNTEAFF
>TRBJ2-6|NA|NA|TRBV5-4
TGTGCCAGCACGGACATCTCTGGGGCCAACGTCCTGACTTTC
CASTDISGANVLTF
>TRBJ1-3|NA|NA|TRBV7-8
TGTGCCAGCAGCTTAGCGAGGGCTAGGGGCTCTGGAAACACCATATATTTT
CASSLARARGSGNTIYF
>TRBJ1-2|NA|NA|TRBV7-2
TGTGCCAGCAGCCCCCGAGAGGGGGTCGGCTACACCTTC
CASSPREGVGYTF
>TRBJ2-3|TRBD1|NA|TRBV11-1
TGTGCCAGCAGCTTAGACGCGGGACAGGGGTCAGATACGCAGTATTTT
CASSLDAGQGSDTQYF
>TRBJ2-5|NA|NA|TRBV3-1
TGTGCCAGCAGCCGTAGGGGGACCCAAGAGACCCAGTACTTC
CASSRRGTQETQYF
>TRBJ2-5|NA|NA|TRBV29-1
TGCAGCGTTGAACCCGCGGCAGGGCCCCGAAACAGGGCCCAGTACTTC
CSVEPAAGPRNRAQYF
>TRBJ2-7|TRBD1|NA|TRBV25-1
TGTGCCAGCAGTGAATCCGGGACAGGGGGCTACGAGCAGTACTTC
CASSESGTGGYEQYF
>TRBJ2-7|TRBD1|NA|TRBV27
TGTGCCAGCAGACGGGACAGGGGGCCTTACGAGCAGTACTTC
CASRRDRGPYEQYF
>TRBJ1-6|TRBD1|once|TRBV30
TGTGCCTCAGGGGGACAGGGGCCTCCTAATTCACCCCTCCACTTT
CASGGQGPPNSPLHF
>TRBJ2-7|TRBD1|NA|TRBV29-1
TGCAGCGGGTGGACAGGGGGGTACGAGCAGTACTTC
CSGWTGGYEQYF
>TRBJ1-5|NA|NA|TRBV29-1
TGCAGCGTTGTAGAGGATAATAGCAATCAGCCCCAGCATTTT
CSVVEDNSNQPQHF
>TRBJ1-1|TRBD1|NA|TRBV20-1
TGCAGTGCTAGAGTACGACAGGGAACCATGAACACTGAAGCTTTCTTT
CSARVRQGTMNTEAFF
>TRBJ2-5|NA|once|TRBV30
TGTGCGGCGGGACAGAGAAGGGCGGAGACCCAGTACTTC
CAAGQRRAETQYF
>TRBJ2-7|TRBD1|NA|TRBV6-5
TGTGCCAGCAGCTGGACAGGGGGTTACTACGAGCAGTACTTC
CASSWTGGYYEQYF
>TRBJ2-5|TRBD2|NA|TRBV6-1
TGTGCCAGCCGCCCGGGGCTGACTAGCGGGAGACAAGAGACCCAGTACTTC
CASRPGLTSGRQETQYF
>TRBJ2-3|NA|NA|TRBV6-5
TGTGCCAGCAGTTACGTATCGCGGGCAGATACGCAGTATTTT
CASSYVSRADTQYF
>TRBJ2-7|TRBD2|NA|TRBV10-2
TGCGCCAGCAGAGGGACTAGCGGGAGGTTAGGTGAGCAGTACTTC
CASRGTSGRLGEQYF
>TRBJ2-5|NA|NA|TRBV15
TGTGCCACCAGCAGAGATCGGCCAGGGACCGAGACCCAGTACTTC
CATSRDRPGTETQYF
>TRBJ2-7|NA|once|TRBV7-2
TGTGCCAGCAGCTTAGGAGCCGACTATCAGCAGTACTTC
CASSLGADYQQYF
>TRBJ2-3|NA|NA|TRBV30
TGTGCCTGGAGTTTCGCTCATATCACAGATACGCAGTATTTT
CAWSFAHITDTQYF
>TRBJ2-5|NA|NA|TRBV30
TGTGCCTGGAGAGGCAAGGACCGGGCGGGGGAGACCCAGTACTTC
CAWRGKDRAGETQYF
>TRBJ1-5|TRBD1|NA|TRBV6-2/TRBV6-3
TGTGCCAGCAGTTACGCGGGACAGGGCGTCAATCAGCCCCAGCATTTT
CASSYAGQGVNQPQHF
>TRBJ2-1|NA|once|TRBV3-1
TGTGCCAGCAGCCTCTTGGGACGGAACTACAATGAGCAGTTCTTC
CASSLLGRNYNEQFF
>TRBJ2-3|TRBD2|NA|TRBV12-3/TRBV12-4
TGTGCCAGCAGTCTGTCCTACCTGCAACGGGGGGGCCACACAGATACGCAGTATTTT
CASSLSYLQRGGHTDTQYF
>TRBJ2-2|NA|NA|TRBV19
TGTGCCAGTACTAAACAGGGGAACACCGGGGAGCTGTTTTTT
CASTKQGNTGELFF
>TRBJ2-5|NA|NA|TRBV7-9
TGTGCCAGCAGCTTAGTGGCGGATCGGCAAGAGACCCAGTACTTC
CASSLVADRQETQYF
>TRBJ2-3|NA|NA|TRBV20-1
TGCAGTGCCACGGTGATGGATACGCAGTATTTT
CSATVMDTQYF
>TRBJ2-1|TRBD2|NA|TRBV20-1
TGCAGTGCGTGGACTAGCGGGGGACCTGAGCAGTTCTTC
CSAWTSGGPEQFF
>TRBJ1-3|NA|NA|TRBV12-3/TRBV12-4
TGTGCCAGCAGCTTTCAGGCGCCATCTCCTGGAAACACCATATATTTT
CASSFQAPSPGNTIYF
>TRBJ2-5|NA|NA|TRBV28
TGTGCCAGCAGTTCCCCGGGAGCCCAAGAGACCCAGTACTTC
CASSSPGAQETQYF
>TRBJ2-3|NA|NA|TRBV20-1
TGCAGTGCTAGTATGCTGGAGTATGGTACGCAGTATTTT
CSASMLEYGTQYF